This TCR beta chain originates from a study of control samples from healthy donors and cancer patients. Generated by immunoSEQ multiplex PCR, the TCRdb table keeps only in-frame clones and is missing some. The table includes just under 150,000 clones, more than 90% detected once. CDR1 is MDHEN and CDR2 is SYDVKM in the germline V gene. The CDR3 extends over 11 amino acids. Specimen: blood. V and J are TRBV28 and TRBJ1-5; D remains unclear. The receptor was isolated from a man aged 30 to 39 in good health. CDR3 sequence reads: CAQPTDQPQHF. The CDR3 coding sequence is TGTGCTCAGCCCACGGATCAGCCCCAGCATTTT.